Each of the 2 T cell receptor beta chains below was sequenced from the same sample in a study of blood T cell repertoires in COVID-19. Sequenced by immunoSEQ multiplex PCR; TCRdb stores in-frame clones only, minus some. The sample lists fewer than 200,000 clones; around 81% were seen once. Material: peripheral blood. These receptors all stem from a woman aged 40-49 years with COVID-19, enrolled during active disease.

On this clone itself: The identical CDR3 is also encoded by other nucleotide sequences in the sample. The chain is built from TRBV6-1 and TRBJ1-5; 8 nucleotides match TRBD1. Germline V lookup: CDR1 MNHNS, CDR2 SASEGT. The CDR3 consists of 15 residues. The V gene end was trimmed by 2 bases and the J gene end by 2 bases; junction bases not matched to a gene: 2. CDR3: CASSEMGQGNQPQHF. The CDR3 nucleotides read TGTGCCAGCAGTGAAATGGGACAGGGCAATCAGCCCCAGCATTTT.

The J gene is TRBJ2-1, the V gene TRBV7-3; TRBD2 aligns across 10 bases. CDR1 SGHTA and CDR2 FQGTGA come from the germline V gene. The CDR3 sequence is 15 residues long. Trimming at V came to 1 base and at J to 9 bases, leaving 6 bases not matched to a gene. CDR3 residues: CASSLIAGGKVEQFF. The CDR3 coding sequence is TGTGCCAGCAGCTTAATAGCGGGAGGTAAGGTTGAGCAGTTCTTC.